The next 15 T cell receptor beta chains were all read from a single sample in a study of blood T cell repertoires in COVID-19. The table came from immunoSEQ multiplex PCR; TCRdb's copy has only in-frame clones and leaves some out. This sample has 45,000 to 55,000 clones; 80% to 90% occur once, and the top ten carry approximately 29%. Sequencing input: peripheral blood. The source of these receptors is a human donor in a cohort sampled during active COVID-19.

The chain uses TRBV7-2 and TRBJ2-1; 7 bases match TRBD2. This CDR3 spans 16 amino acids. V lost 0 bases, J lost 6 bases, and 8 bases stayed unmatched. Germline V lookup: CDR1 SGHTA, CDR2 FQGNSA. CDR3 bases: TGTGCCAGCAGCTTAGCGGGAGGGCCCGGCAGCAATGAGCAGTTCTTC. The encoded protein is CASSLAGGPGSNEQFF.

This clone showed up just once. The V and J genes are TRBV18 and TRBJ1-5; a weak D match, TRBD1 (5 bases). Looked up from germline, CDR1 is KGHSH and CDR2 is LQKENI. V was trimmed by 3 bases and J by 7 bases, leaving 13 bases between them. This CDR3 spans 14 amino acids. DNA of the CDR3: TGTGCCAGCTCACCTGGACAAGGGAGGCAGCCCCAGCATTTT. Protein product: CASSPGQGRQPQHF.

The V call is TRBV5-1, the J call TRBJ2-3, with D possibly being TRBD2 (5 bases). The V end lost 4 bases, the J end lost 0 bases, and 15 bases lay between the germline ends. The germline V gene has CDR1 SGHRS and CDR2 YFSETQ. The CDR3 covers 16 residues. CDR3 nucleotide sequence: TGCGCCAGCAGCCTTTGGAGGAGGTCTAGCACAGATACGCAGTATTTT. It encodes CASSLWRRSSTDTQYF.

The chain carries TRBV6-6 and TRBJ2-7, with 7 bases identical to TRBD2. Germline V gene lookup returns CDR1 MNHNY and CDR2 SVGAGI (reference sequence). The V gene end was trimmed by 4 bases and the J gene end by 12 bases; junction bases not matched to a gene: 12. This CDR3 spans 13 amino acids. CDR3 DNA: TGTGCCAGCAGTTTCAGACTAGCTCTATCCGGGTACTTC. Translating it yields CASSFRLALSGYF.

This rearrangement joins TRBV29-1 to TRBJ1-2; 8 bases line up with TRBD1. The CDR3 runs to 13 residues. Germline lookup yields CDR1 SQVTM and CDR2 ANQGSEA. V shed 0 bases, J shed 8 bases, and the junction held 5 bases outside the gene matches. As DNA, the CDR3 is TGCAGCGTTGAAGACGTACAGGGGGTCGGCTACACCTTC. Its translation is CSVEDVQGVGYTF.

The chain joins TRBV5-1 to TRBJ1-1, with a tentative D call TRBD1 (6 bases). Germline values: CDR1 SGHRS, CDR2 YFSETQ. The CDR3 has 14 residues. Trimming removed 5 bases from V and 1 base from J, with 12 bases in between. The CDR3 nucleotides are TGCGCCAGCAGGATACAGGGTACGAACACTGAAGCTTTCTTT. This translates into CASRIQGTNTEAFF.

The CDR3 spells CASSPRTGMGAAKNIQYF. DNA for the CDR3: TGTGCCAGCTCACCTAGGACAGGGATGGGGGCAGCCAAAAACATTCAGTACTTC. This chain joins TRBV18 and TRBJ2-4, with TRBD1 matching over 8 bases. The CDR3 is 18 amino acids. J gave up 0 bases and V 3 bases, and 10 bases lay outside the gene matches. The germline V gene encodes CDR1 KGHSH and CDR2 LQKENI.

J is TRBJ2-1 and V is TRBV6-2 or TRBV6-3; unclear D gene. Germline lookup yields CDR1 MNHEY and CDR2 SVGEGT. The length of the CDR3 is 16 residues. Trimming left V 5 bases short and J 3 bases short, with 17 bases between. The CDR3 DNA is TGTGCCAGCAGTACCGTCCGCGCCACCCACTACAATGAGCAGTTCTTC. Amino acid sequence: CASSTVRATHYNEQFF.

CDR3 loop: CASSPWTGPDTQYF. The CDR3 DNA sequence: TGTGCCAGCAGCCCATGGACAGGGCCAGATACGCAGTATTTT. The chain is built from TRBV5-5 and TRBJ2-3, with 8 bases identical to TRBD1. The CDR3 has 14 residues. The V segment lost 4 bases and the J segment 4 bases; nucleotides outside the gene matches: 5. Germline assignment: CDR1 SGHKS and CDR2 YYEKEE (reference sequence).

The chain employs TRBV18 and TRBJ1-5, with D perhaps TRBD1 (5 bases). Germline CDR1 reads KGHSH; CDR2 reads LQKENI. V dropped 1 base and J dropped 3 bases, with 10 bases sitting between them. This CDR3 contains 15 residues. CDR3 in DNA: TGTGCCAGCTCACCACAGGAGGGGAACAATCAGCCCCAGCATTTT. Its protein is CASSPQEGNNQPQHF.

This clone was counted between two and nine times. V is TRBV6-6 and J is TRBJ2-1; a possible D gene is TRBD2 (6 bases). With 6 bases removed from V and 1 base from J, the gap between germline ends came to 16 bases. This CDR3 has 16 residues. Germline V CDR1 and CDR2: MNHNY, SVGAGI (reference sequence). CDR3 nucleotide sequence: TGTGCCAGCAGCCCTCCTGAGGGGAGGTCCTACAATGAGCAGTTCTTC. It encodes CASSPPEGRSYNEQFF.

The chain carries TRBV18 and TRBJ2-1, with TRBD1 matching over 7 bases. The CDR3 has 15 residues. CDR1 KGHSH and CDR2 LQKENI come from the germline V gene. J gave up 5 bases and V 6 bases, and 10 bases lay outside the gene matches. The CDR3 DNA reads as TGTGCCAGCTCTGTTACCGGGACAGATCACAATGAGCAGTTCTTC. It translates to CASSVTGTDHNEQFF.

This clone was recorded once. This sequence joins TRBV12-5 and TRBJ2-7; TRBD2 matches 11 bases. With V trimmed by 5 bases and J by 5 bases, 8 bases remained unmatched. This CDR3 has 15 residues. Germline-derived CDR1 and CDR2 are LGHNT and FRNRAP. CDR3 sequence: CASGPLAGGQNEQYF. Written as DNA, the CDR3 is TGTGCTAGTGGTCCGCTAGCGGGGGGCCAAAACGAGCAGTACTTC.

A few counts support this clone. The sample carries other DNA sequences with the same CDR3. V usage is TRBV25-1 and J usage is TRBJ1-2, with TRBD1 matching over 10 bases. The V gene's germline CDR1 is MGHDK and CDR2 SYGVNS. V was clipped by 5 bases and J by 2 bases; unmatched bases: 2. There are 14 residues in the CDR3. The CDR3 is CASSPGQGNYGYTF. The CDR3 DNA reads as TGTGCCAGCAGTCCGGGACAGGGGAACTATGGCTACACCTTC.

The genes are TRBV28 and TRBJ2-3; 10 nucleotides line up with TRBD2. V was clipped by 5 bases and J by 5 bases; unmatched bases: 7. Per germline, CDR1 MDHEN and CDR2 SYDVKM. The CDR3 contains 15 residues. This CDR3 is CASSVAGGRKDTQYF. In DNA form, the CDR3 reads TGTGCCAGCAGTGTAGCGGGAGGCCGGAAAGATACGCAGTATTTT. Together with reference TRBV28 and TRBJ2-3, the CDR3 gives the full variable domain: DVKVTQSSRYLVKRTGEKVFLECVQDMDHENMFWYRQDPGLGLRLIYFSYDVKMKEKGDIPEGYSVSREKKERFSLILESASTNQTSMYLCASSVAGGRKDTQYFGPGTRLTVL.